The 18 T cell receptor beta chains below come from one sample, sequenced in a study of cytomegalovirus exposure and HLA in healthy donors. PCR used 60 Vbeta primers and 13 Jbeta primers. Generated by immunoSEQ multiplex PCR, the TCRdb table keeps only in-frame clones and is missing some. This table has roughly 130,000 clones, 80% appearing once. Sequenced material: PBMCs. The receptors were sampled from a man younger than 40 in good health and CMV-seronegative.

The genes are TRBV11-2 and TRBJ2-6, with 7 bases identical to TRBD1. This CDR3 contains 17 residues. The V and J ends lost 5 bases and 0 bases, in that order; junction bases with no gene match: 7. The germline V gene encodes CDR1 SGHAT and CDR2 FQNNGV. CDR3 amino acids: CASSARQGPSGANVLTF. The CDR3 DNA reads TGTGCCAGCAGCGCTAGACAGGGTCCCTCTGGGGCCAACGTCCTGACTTTC.

The V and J genes are TRBV6-5 and TRBJ2-5, with 8 nucleotides matching TRBD1. The J call could be wrong; TRBJ2-7 is a better fit for the DNA end. CDR1 is MNHEY and CDR2 is SVGAGI in the germline V gene. This CDR3 has 14 amino acids. The CDR3 sequence: CASSYGQGAYEQYF. DNA of the CDR3: TGTGCCAGCAGTTACGGACAGGGCGCCTACGAGCAGTACTTC.

CDR3 region: CASTPSGEWEKLFF. The CDR3 DNA reads as TGTGCCAGCACCCCTTCAGGGGAATGGGAAAAACTGTTTTTT. The genes are TRBV28 and TRBJ1-4; D is perhaps TRBD1 (6 bases). Germline-derived CDR1 and CDR2 are MDHEN and SYDVKM. The CDR3 contains 14 residues. The germline V and J ends were trimmed by 7 bases and 8 bases, with 17 bases remaining between them. The full variable domain, completed using reference TRBV28 and TRBJ1-4, is DVKVTQSSRYLVKRTGEKVFLECVQDMDHENMFWYRQDPGLGLRLIYFSYDVKMKEKGDIPEGYSVSREKKERFSLILESASTNQTSMYLCASTPSGEWEKLFFGSGTQLSVL.

The chain joins TRBV28 to TRBJ2-1, with 10 positions matching TRBD2. The length of the CDR3 is 16 residues. Germline V CDR1 and CDR2: MDHEN, SYDVKM. V gave up 6 bases and J gave up 3 bases; unmatched junction bases: 8. CDR3 in amino acids: CASSRSGGSFYNEQFF. Written as DNA, the CDR3 is TGTGCCAGCAGCCGTAGCGGGGGGTCCTTCTACAATGAGCAGTTCTTC.

The rearrangement uses TRBV27 and TRBJ1-2, with D unclear. The ends were cut back, 2 bases at V and 4 bases at J, with 11 bases in the middle. CDR1 and CDR2 from the germline V gene are MNHEY and SMNVEV (reference sequence). CDR3 length: 14 amino acids. CDR3 sequence (DNA): TGTGCCAGCAGTTTAGGAGGCTCAGGCTATGGCTACACCTTC. Its protein product is CASSLGGSGYGYTF.

V is TRBV7-3 and J is TRBJ1-1; D uncertain. The V gene's germline CDR1 is SGHTA and CDR2 FQGTGA. The CDR3 contains 13 residues. Trimming removed 2 bases at V and 2 bases at J, with 6 bases between. The chain's CDR3 is CASSLQKNTEAFF. CDR3 nucleotide sequence: TGTGCCAGCAGCTTACAGAAAAACACTGAAGCTTTCTTT.

Here the CDR3 reads CASSVSSGGLDTQYF. The CDR3, as DNA: TGTGCCAGCAGCGTTAGTAGTGGGGGGTTGGATACGCAGTATTTT. The V call is TRBV7-2, the J call TRBJ2-3; TRBD2 is a possible D gene (6 bases). V lost 5 bases, J lost 6 bases, and 18 bases lay in between. This CDR3 has 15 residues. Germline CDR1 is SGHTA and CDR2 is FQGNSA.

The rearrangement links TRBV7-3 to TRBJ2-2, with 13 positions matching TRBD2. There are 19 residues in the CDR3. Trimming took 1 base from V and 5 from J; bases not matched to a gene: 10. CDR1 is SGHTA, CDR2 FQGTGA, per germline. CDR3 coding DNA: TGTGCCAGCAGCTTAATCGCTCCCTTGGGACTAGCGGGAACCGGGGAGCTGTTTTTT. Translation gives CASSLIAPLGLAGTGELFF.

With regard to this clone: The same CDR3 can be traced to other DNA sequences in this sample. The chain joins TRBV5-1 to TRBJ1-1; 8 bases align to TRBD1. The CDR3 spans 15 residues. With 0 bases clipped from V and 1 base from J, the junction kept 2 bases outside the gene matches. Per the germline V gene, CDR1 is SGHRS and CDR2 is YFSETQ. The CDR3 here is CASSLVGQGNTEAFF. The DNA of the CDR3 is TGCGCCAGCAGCTTGGTTGGACAGGGGAACACTGAAGCTTTCTTT.

The J gene is TRBJ2-3, the V gene TRBV19, with D tentatively TRBD2 (5 bases). The germline V and J ends were trimmed by 3 bases and 3 bases, with 7 bases remaining between them. The CDR3 is 13 amino acids. From germline, CDR1 is LNHDA and CDR2 SQIVND (reference sequence). The CDR3 loop is CASSILATDTQYF. DNA for the CDR3: TGTGCCAGTAGTATCCTAGCAACAGATACGCAGTATTTT.

The chain couples TRBV4-3 to TRBJ1-1, with TRBD1 matching over 7 bases. From germline, CDR1 is LGHNA and CDR2 YSLEER. With V trimmed by 0 bases and J by 1 base, 5 bases remained unmatched. The CDR3 is 16 amino acids. CDR3 coding DNA: TGCGCCAGCAGCCAAGATTGGGGACAGCAGAACACTGAAGCTTTCTTT. As protein: CASSQDWGQQNTEAFF.

The CDR3 nucleotides are TGCGCCAGCAGCTTGGCGGGCGGGGGGCCCCCGAGGAATGAGCAGTTCTTC. Translation: CASSLAGGGPPRNEQFF. The V gene is TRBV5-1, the J gene TRBJ2-1; 8 bases agree with TRBD2. Germline trimming cut 0 bases from V and 7 bases from J; bases unmatched to any gene: 12. This CDR3 is built from 17 residues. Per germline, CDR1 SGHRS and CDR2 YFSETQ.

The chain employs TRBV2 and TRBJ2-7; D is perhaps TRBD1 (6 bases). The CDR3 totals 15 residues. The V gene lost 3 bases and the J gene lost 6 bases, with 18 bases spanning the gap. CDR1 is SNHLY and CDR2 is FYNNEI in the germline V gene. The chain's CDR3 is CASSEYRAFGFEQYF. Written as DNA, the CDR3 is TGTGCCAGCAGTGAGTACAGGGCCTTCGGCTTCGAGCAGTACTTC.

Note on this clone: Germline is not matched at one junction end, which may reflect a read error. The chain couples TRBV28 to TRBJ2-7, with 7 bases lining up with TRBD1. The CDR3 extends over 12 amino acids. The germline V gene encodes CDR1 MDHEN and CDR2 SYDVKM. For the CDR3, the DNA is TGTGCCAGCAGTGTCTCCAAACAGGGGAAAGCCTTC. This encodes CASSVSKQGKAF. The variable domain in full, with the rest retrieved from reference TRBV28 and TRBJ2-7, is DVKVTQSSRYLVKRTGEKVFLECVQDMDHENMFWYRQDPGLGLRLIYFSYDVKMKEKGDIPEGYSVSREKKERFSLILESASTNQTSMYLCASSVSKQGKAFGPGTRLTVT.

V gene TRBV5-1 combines with J gene TRBJ2-3; D perhaps matches TRBD2 (6 bases). Germline V gene data show CDR1 as SGHRS and CDR2 as YFSETQ. Trimming cost V 1 base and J 0 bases, with 15 bases left between them. The CDR3 has 17 residues. The CDR3 DNA reads TGCGCCAGCAGCTTGTATGGAGGGACCTCTAGCACAGATACGCAGTATTTT. Its protein product is CASSLYGGTSSTDTQYF.

This clone was counted between two and nine times. This specimen includes other DNA sequences encoding the same CDR3. V usage is TRBV6-4 and J usage is TRBJ1-6, with a weak D call TRBD1 (6 bases). Trimming cost V 3 bases and J 8 bases, with 14 bases left between them. The CDR3 sequence is 15 residues long. Germline V gene sequence: CDR1 MRHNA, CDR2 SNTAGT. In DNA, the CDR3 is TGTGCCAGCAGTGAAGGAGGACAGTCCTATTCACCCCTCCACTTT. It translates to CASSEGGQSYSPLHF.

This chain links TRBV9 with TRBJ2-7; D unclear. CDR1 and CDR2 from the germline V gene are SGDLS and YYNGEE. This CDR3 region has 14 residues. V was clipped by 1 base and J by 2 bases, with 10 bases between them. DNA of the CDR3: TGTGCCAGCAGCGTATCCAGGCTACCCTACGAGCAGTACTTC. Translation gives CASSVSRLPYEQYF.

The chain carries TRBV4-3 and TRBJ2-5, with no clear D. Trimming removed 1 base from V and 5 bases from J, with 26 bases in between. The CDR3 runs 19 residues. The germline CDR1 and CDR2 sequences are LGHNA and YSLEER. The CDR3 spells CASSQASMLTASGLETQYF. CDR3 DNA: TGCGCCAGCAGCCAAGCCTCAATGCTCACGGCCTCAGGATTGGAGACCCAGTACTTC.